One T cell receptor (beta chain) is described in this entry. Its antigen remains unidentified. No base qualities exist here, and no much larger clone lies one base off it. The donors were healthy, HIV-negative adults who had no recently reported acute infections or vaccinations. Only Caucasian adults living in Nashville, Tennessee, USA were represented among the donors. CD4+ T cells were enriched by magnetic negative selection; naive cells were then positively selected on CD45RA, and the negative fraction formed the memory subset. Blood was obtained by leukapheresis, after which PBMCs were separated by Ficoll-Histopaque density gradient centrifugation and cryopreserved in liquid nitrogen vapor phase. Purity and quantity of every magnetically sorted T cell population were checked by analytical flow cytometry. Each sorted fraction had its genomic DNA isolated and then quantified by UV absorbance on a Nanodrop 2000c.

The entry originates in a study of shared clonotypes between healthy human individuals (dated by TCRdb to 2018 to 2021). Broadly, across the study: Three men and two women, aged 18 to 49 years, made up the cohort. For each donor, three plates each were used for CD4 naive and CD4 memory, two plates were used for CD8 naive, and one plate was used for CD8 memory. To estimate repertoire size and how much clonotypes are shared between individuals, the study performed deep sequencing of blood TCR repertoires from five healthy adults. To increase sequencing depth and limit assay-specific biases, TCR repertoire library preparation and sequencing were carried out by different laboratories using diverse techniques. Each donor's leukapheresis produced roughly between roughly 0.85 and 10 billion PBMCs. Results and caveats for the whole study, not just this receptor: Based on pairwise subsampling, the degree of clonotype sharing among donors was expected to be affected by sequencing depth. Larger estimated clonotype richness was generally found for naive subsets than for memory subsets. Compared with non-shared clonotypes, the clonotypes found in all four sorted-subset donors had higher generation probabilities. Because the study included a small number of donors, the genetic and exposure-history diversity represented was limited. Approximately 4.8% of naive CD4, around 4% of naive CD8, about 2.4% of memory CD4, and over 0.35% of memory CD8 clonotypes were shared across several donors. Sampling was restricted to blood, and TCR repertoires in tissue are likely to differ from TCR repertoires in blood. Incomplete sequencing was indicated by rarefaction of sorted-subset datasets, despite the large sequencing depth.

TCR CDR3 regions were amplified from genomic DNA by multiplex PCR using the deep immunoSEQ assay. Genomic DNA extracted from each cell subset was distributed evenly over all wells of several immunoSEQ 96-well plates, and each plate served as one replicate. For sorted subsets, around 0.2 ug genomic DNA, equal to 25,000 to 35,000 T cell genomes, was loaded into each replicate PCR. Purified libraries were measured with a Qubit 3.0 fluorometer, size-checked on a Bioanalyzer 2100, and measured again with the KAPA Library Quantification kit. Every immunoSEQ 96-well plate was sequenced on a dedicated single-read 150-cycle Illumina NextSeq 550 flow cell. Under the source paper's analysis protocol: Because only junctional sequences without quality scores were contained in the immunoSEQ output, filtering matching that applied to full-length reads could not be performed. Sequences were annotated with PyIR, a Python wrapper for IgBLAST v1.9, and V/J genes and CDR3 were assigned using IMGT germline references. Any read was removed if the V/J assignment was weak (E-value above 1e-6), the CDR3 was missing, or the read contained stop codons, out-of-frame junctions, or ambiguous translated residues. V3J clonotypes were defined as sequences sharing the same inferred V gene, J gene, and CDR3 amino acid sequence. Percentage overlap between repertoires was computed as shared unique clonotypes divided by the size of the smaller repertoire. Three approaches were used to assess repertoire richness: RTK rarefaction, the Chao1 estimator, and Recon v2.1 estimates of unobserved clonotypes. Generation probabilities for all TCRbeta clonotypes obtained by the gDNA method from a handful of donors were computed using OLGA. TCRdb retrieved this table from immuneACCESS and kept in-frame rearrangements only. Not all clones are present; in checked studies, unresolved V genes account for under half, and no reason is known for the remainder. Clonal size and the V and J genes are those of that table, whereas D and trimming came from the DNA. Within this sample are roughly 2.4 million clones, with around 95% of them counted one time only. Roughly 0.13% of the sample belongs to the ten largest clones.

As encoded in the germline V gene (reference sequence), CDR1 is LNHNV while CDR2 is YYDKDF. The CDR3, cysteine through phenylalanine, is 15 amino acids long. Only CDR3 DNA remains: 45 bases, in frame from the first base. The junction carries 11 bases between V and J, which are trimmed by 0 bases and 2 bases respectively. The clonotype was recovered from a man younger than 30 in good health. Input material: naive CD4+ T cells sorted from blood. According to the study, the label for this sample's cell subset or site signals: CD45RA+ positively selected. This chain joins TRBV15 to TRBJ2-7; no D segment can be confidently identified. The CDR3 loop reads CATSRDSTAAYEQYF. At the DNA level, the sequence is TGTGCCACCAGCAGAGATTCCACGGCAGCCTACGAGCAGTACTTC. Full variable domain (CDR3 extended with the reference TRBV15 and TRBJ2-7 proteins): DAMVIQNPRYQVTQFGKPVTLSCSQTLNHNVMYWYQQKSSQAPKLLFHYYDKDFNNEADTPDNFQSRRPNTSFCFLDIRSPGLGDTAMYLCATSRDSTAAYEQYFGPGTRLTVT.